This T cell receptor beta chain was retrieved from a study of T cell responses to AZD1222 COVID-19 vaccine. Notes on this clone: Antigen unknown.

Whole-study findings and limits: Mostly white British, mostly female donors; authors suggested clonal diversity may be underestimated.

Clones were read by immunoSEQ multiplex PCR, and TCRdb kept only the in-frame ones, dropping some. The sample shows 58,000 or so clones, around nine tenths of them seen only once. Looked up from germline, CDR1 is GTSNPN and CDR2 is SVGIG (reference sequence). Trimming removed 2 bases at V and 0 bases at J, with 8 bases between. This CDR3 spans 14 amino acids. The source material was peripheral blood, sampled 28 days after the second AZD1222 dose. This receptor was obtained from an adult who received the AZD1222 COVID-19 vaccine. The chain couples TRBV30 to TRBJ1-3; D remains unclear. The CDR3 DNA sequence: TGTGCCTGGAGTAGTCCTAGCTCTGGAAACACCATATATTTT. This translates into CAWSSPSSGNTIYF.